This TCR beta chain was sequenced for a study of T cell changes during pregnancy in multiple sclerosis. The CDR3 is 13 amino acids. Trimming removed 3 bases at V and 7 bases at J, with 12 bases between. Germline V CDR1 and CDR2: SGHNT, YENEEA. Some clones are missing from TCRdb's copy, which holds only in-frame ones; the method was immunoSEQ multiplex PCR. The table records approximately 30,000 clones, 87% of them present only once. The specimen comprised CD8+ T cells from peripheral blood mononuclear cells, sampled before pregnancy. The receptor's source is a female donor with multiple sclerosis, enrolled in a pregnancy study. The chain combines TRBV11-3 with TRBJ1-2; D may be TRBD1 (5 bases). Here the CDR3 DNA reads TGTGCCAGCAGCTTCCGGGGGTCGGCTGGCTACACCTTC. Protein: CASSFRGSAGYTF. Full variable domain (missing parts from reference TRBV11-3 and TRBJ1-2): EAGVVQSPRYKIIEKKQPVAFWCNPISGHNTLYWYLQNLGQGPELLIRYENEEAVDDSQLPKDRFSAERLKGVDSTLKIQPAELGDSAVYLCASSFRGSAGYTFGSGTRLTVV.